This entry lists 23 T cell receptor beta chains sequenced from one sample in a study of cytomegalovirus exposure and HLA in healthy donors. The PCR made use of 60 Vbeta and 13 Jbeta primers. Generated by immunoSEQ multiplex PCR, the TCRdb table keeps only in-frame clones and is missing some. The table lists some 180,000 clones, over 65% of them singletons. What was sequenced was PBMCs. All receptors come from a woman aged 30 to 39 in good health and CMV-seronegative.

This clone was counted only a few times. The J gene is TRBJ2-1, the V gene TRBV6-5; the D gene is possibly TRBD1 (5 bases). The CDR3 length is 13 residues. Germline V lookup: CDR1 MNHEY, CDR2 SVGAGI. Between the trimmed V and J ends, which lost 2 bases and 8 bases, there was a span of 10 bases. CDR3 loop: CASSYGQGYEQFF. The DNA of the CDR3 is TGTGCCAGCAGTTACGGGCAGGGTTATGAGCAGTTCTTC.

The V gene is TRBV5-6, the J gene TRBJ2-2, with D uncertain. Germline CDR1 SGHDT, CDR2 YYEEEE. Trimming cost V 1 base and J 5 bases, with 6 bases left between them. The CDR3 is 13 amino acids. DNA of the CDR3: TGTGCCAGCAGCTTGTCCCGGACCGGGGAGCTGTTTTTT. Protein product: CASSLSRTGELFF.

The chain joins TRBV30 to TRBJ1-1; the match to TRBD1 covers 7 bases. The germline V gene has CDR1 GTSNPN and CDR2 SVGIG (reference sequence). The CDR3 sequence is 16 residues long. With V trimmed by 1 base and J by 2 bases, 10 bases remained unmatched. The CDR3 nucleotides read TGTGCCTGGAGTGCGGGTAGACAGGGCATAAACACTGAAGCTTTCTTT. Its translation: CAWSAGRQGINTEAFF. Combining the CDR3 with reference TRBV30 and TRBJ1-1 gives the whole variable domain SQTIHQWPATLVQPVGSPLSLECTVEGTSNPNLYWYRQAAGRGLQLLFYSVGIGQISSEVPQNLSASRPQDRQFILSSKKLLLSDSGFYLCAWSAGRQGINTEAFFGQGTRLTVV.

This chain uses TRBV7-8 with TRBJ1-4; 8 nucleotides match TRBD1. Germline V gene lookup returns CDR1 SGHVS and CDR2 FQNEAQ. This CDR3 spans 14 amino acids. V was pared by 4 bases and J by 3 bases, with 1 base of the junction left unmatched. The CDR3 is CASSSDRANEKLFF. The CDR3 DNA is TGTGCCAGCAGCTCGGACAGGGCTAATGAAAAACTGTTTTTT.

The chain joins TRBV30 to TRBJ1-1; possible D gene TRBD1, 6 bases. The germline V gene encodes CDR1 GTSNPN and CDR2 SVGIG (reference sequence). The CDR3 has 16 residues. V lost 3 bases and J lost 0, with 17 bases in between. The CDR3 region is CAWRKGGFLMNTEAFF. The DNA of the CDR3 is TGTGCCTGGAGGAAGGGGGGGTTCCTTATGAACACTGAAGCTTTCTTT. Filled out from reference TRBV30 and TRBJ1-1, the complete variable domain reads SQTIHQWPATLVQPVGSPLSLECTVEGTSNPNLYWYRQAAGRGLQLLFYSVGIGQISSEVPQNLSASRPQDRQFILSSKKLLLSDSGFYLCAWRKGGFLMNTEAFFGQGTRLTVV.

V and J are TRBV6-5 and TRBJ1-1, with 9 bases aligning to TRBD1. Germline CDR1 reads MNHEY; CDR2 reads SVGAGI. This CDR3 comprises 14 residues. V lost 6 bases to trimming and J lost 2 bases; unmatched junction nucleotides: 4. CDR3 nucleotides: TGTGCCAGCAGCCAACAGGGGGCAAACACTGAAGCTTTCTTT. It translates to CASSQQGANTEAFF.

This chain links TRBV16 with TRBJ1-3; 7 bases map to TRBD1. The trim removed 0 bases at V and 3 bases at J, leaving 5 bases unmatched. The CDR3 length is 16 residues. In germline, CDR1 is KGHSY, CDR2 FQNENV. The CDR3 region has the DNA TGTGCCAGCAGCCAATCGAGACAGGGTGGTGGAAACACCATATATTTT. Translating it yields CASSQSRQGGGNTIYF.

This chain joins TRBV7-9 and TRBJ1-1; D is unresolved. The CDR3 sequence is 14 residues long. V was shortened by 5 bases and J by 2 bases, with 12 bases between the two germline ends. Per germline, CDR1 SEHNR and CDR2 FQNEAQ (reference sequence). CDR3 sequence (DNA): TGTGCCAGCAGCCAACATGGCATCAACACTGAAGCTTTCTTT. This gives the protein CASSQHGINTEAFF.

The V call is TRBV5-1, the J call TRBJ2-5; TRBD1 matches 8 bases. CDR3 length: 16 amino acids. Germline CDR1 reads SGHRS; CDR2 reads YFSETQ. The V segment lost 2 bases and the J segment 3 bases; nucleotides outside the gene matches: 9. The CDR3 here is CASSLGFPDREETQYF. Here the CDR3 DNA reads TGCGCCAGCAGCTTAGGTTTCCCGGACAGGGAAGAGACCCAGTACTTC.

This clone was picked up a small number of times. The chain is built from TRBV5-4 and TRBJ2-3; 8 bases align to TRBD1. This CDR3 comprises 14 residues. The germline V gene has CDR1 SGHNT and CDR2 YYREEE (reference sequence). Trimming removed 4 bases from V and 4 bases from J; junction bases left unmatched: 5. The CDR3 sequence: CASSETGGADTQYF. CDR3 in DNA: TGTGCCAGCAGCGAAACAGGGGGAGCAGATACGCAGTATTTT.

The rearrangement uses TRBV2 and TRBJ2-2; 12 bases align to TRBD2. The V segment lost 6 bases and the J segment 7 bases; nucleotides outside the gene matches: 9. This CDR3 comprises 16 residues. The V gene's germline CDR1 is SNHLY and CDR2 FYNNEI. The CDR3 DNA sequence: TGTGCCAGCAGCGCTTCTAGCGGGAGGGCCGGCGGGGAGCTGTTTTTT. Its protein is CASSASSGRAGGELFF.

V usage is TRBV27 and J usage is TRBJ1-2; possibly TRBD1 for D (6 bases). CDR3 length: 13 residues. CDR1 and CDR2 from the germline V gene are MNHEY and SMNVEV (reference sequence). The ends were cut back, 6 bases at V and 7 bases at J, with 15 bases in the middle. The CDR3 nucleotides read TGTGCCAGCAGGTGGACAGACACTGGTGGCTACACCTTC. Its translation is CASRWTDTGGYTF.

The genes are TRBV5-1 and TRBJ2-7, with 9 bases lining up with TRBD1. After removal of 5 bases from V and 4 bases from J, the junction contained 16 bases not matched to a gene. Germline V gene lookup returns CDR1 SGHRS and CDR2 YFSETQ. This CDR3 is built from 17 residues. Here the CDR3 DNA reads TGCGCCAGCAGGAATACAGGGGGCTCACGCTCGGGTTACGAGCAGTACTTC. The encoded protein is CASRNTGGSRSGYEQYF. Full variable domain (outside the CDR3, taken from reference TRBV5-1 and TRBJ2-7): KAGVTQTPRYLIKTRGQQVTLSCSPISGHRSVSWYQQTPGQGLQFLFEYFSETQRNKGNFPGRFSGRQFSNSRSEMNVSTLELGDSALYLCASRNTGGSRSGYEQYFGPGTRLTVT.

The chain recombines TRBV5-1 with TRBJ2-5; TRBD1 matches 7 bases. The J call may be mistaken, given a closer DNA end match to TRBJ2-7. This CDR3 is built from 15 residues. The germline V gene encodes CDR1 SGHRS and CDR2 YFSETQ. This CDR3 reads CASSLIPGQIYEQYF. The CDR3 DNA follows: TGCGCCAGCAGCCTTATTCCGGGACAGATCTACGAGCAGTACTTC.

The chain uses TRBV6-1 and TRBJ1-1; 7 positions agree with TRBD1. CDR1 and CDR2 (germline): MNHNS, SASEGT. The CDR3 sequence is 13 residues long. V shed 6 bases and J 7 bases; nucleotides not matched to a gene: 8. This CDR3 is CASSPHRGFEAFF. In DNA, the CDR3 is TGTGCCAGCAGCCCCCACAGGGGCTTTGAAGCTTTCTTT.

The V and J genes are TRBV6-6 and TRBJ2-1; possible D gene TRBD2, 5 bases. CDR3 length equals 15 residues. Trimming shortened V by 0 bases and J by 8 bases, and 14 bases separated the two germline ends. Looked up from germline, CDR1 is MNHNY and CDR2 is SVGAGI (reference sequence). DNA for the CDR3: TGTGCCAGCAGTTACTCGTGGGCGGGCAGCGATGAGCAGTTCTTC. This gives the protein CASSYSWAGSDEQFF.

The gene calls are TRBV6-1 and TRBJ2-5; the D gene is possibly TRBD2 (5 bases). This CDR3 contains 14 residues. CDR1 is MNHNS and CDR2 is SASEGT in the germline V gene. V gave up 6 bases and J gave up 4 bases, with 15 bases separating them. The chain's CDR3 is CASRTPPEGETQYF. The CDR3 DNA follows: TGTGCCAGCAGGACCCCGCCTGAGGGAGAGACCCAGTACTTC.

This clone was detected a few times. The chain uses TRBV2 and TRBJ1-5; a weak D match, TRBD1 (5 bases). Trimming cost V 6 bases and J 0 bases, with 15 bases left between them. This CDR3 region has 16 residues. The germline V gene encodes CDR1 SNHLY and CDR2 FYNNEI. The CDR3 nucleotides read TGTGCCAGCAGGGGGCAAGGGGCGAATAGCAATCAGCCCCAGCATTTT. Protein sequence: CASRGQGANSNQPQHF.

The chain couples TRBV6-1 to TRBJ2-3, with TRBD2 as a possible D gene (5 bases). CDR1 and CDR2 (germline): MNHNS, SASEGT. The CDR3 is made up of 17 amino acids. Trimming pared 4 bases from V and 3 bases from J, leaving 20 bases between. In DNA, the CDR3 is TGTGCCAGCAGTGCTACACCGGGATCGAAATTGACAGATACGCAGTATTTT. Its protein product is CASSATPGSKLTDTQYF.

V gene TRBV10-3 combines with J gene TRBJ2-1; tentatively, D is TRBD2 (5 bases). The CDR3 is 12 residues long. From germline, CDR1 is ENHRY and CDR2 SYGVKD. V was pared by 3 bases and J by 9 bases, with 9 bases between. The CDR3 bases are TGTGCCATCAGTGAAGGGAGCACTGAGCAGTTCTTC. Translation: CAISEGSTEQFF.

This clone appeared once. The V gene is TRBV10-1, the J gene TRBJ1-2, with 10 bases that match TRBD1. With V trimmed by 2 bases and J by 7 bases, 4 bases remained unmatched. The CDR3 has 14 amino acids. Germline CDR1 and CDR2: WNHNN and SYGVQD (reference sequence). CDR3 DNA: TGCGCCAGCAGTGAGAGGGACAGGGGCGGTGGCTACACCTTC. Translating it yields CASSERDRGGGYTF.

The DNA of the CDR3 is TGTGCCAGCAGCTTGGACAGGGTTACTGAAGCTTTCTTT. Encoded protein: CASSLDRVTEAFF. This chain links TRBV7-2 with TRBJ1-1; 8 bases are a match to TRBD1. V trimming: 3 bases; J trimming: 5 bases; junction bases outside the gene matches: 2. The CDR3 totals 13 residues. The germline V gene encodes CDR1 SGHTA and CDR2 FQGNSA.

This clone was detected a few times. The V and J genes are TRBV19 and TRBJ2-1; 7 bases map to TRBD2. Germline trimming cut 6 bases from V and 5 bases from J; bases unmatched to any gene: 10. The CDR3 runs to 15 residues. Germline loops: CDR1 LNHDA, CDR2 SQIVND (reference sequence). The DNA of the CDR3 is TGTGCCAGTAGCCCATTGCGGGAGCTGAACAATGAGCAGTTCTTC. Protein product: CASSPLRELNNEQFF.